Presented here are 19 T cell receptor beta chains from one specimen sequenced in a study of blood T cell repertoires in COVID-19. Measured with immunoSEQ multiplex PCR; TCRdb has only the in-frame clones, and not every one. The top ten hold approximately 8.4% of the sample, which has roughly 50,000 clones, over 70% seen once. The sequenced material came from peripheral blood. Source of these receptors: a man aged 45-65 years with acute or convalescent COVID-19.

This sequence joins TRBV30 and TRBJ2-2; 8 positions match TRBD2. The CDR3 covers 16 residues. V was pared by 4 bases and J by 0 bases, with 7 bases of the junction left unmatched. Germline lookup yields CDR1 GTSNPN and CDR2 SVGIG (reference sequence). The CDR3 sequence: CAWTNPGLANTGELFF. The CDR3 DNA follows: TGTGCCTGGACCAACCCGGGACTAGCGAACACCGGGGAGCTGTTTTTT.

In DNA, the CDR3 is TGTGCCAGCAGCAAGGGGACAGGGCTTTCCGGGGAGCTGTTTTTT. Translated: CASSKGTGLSGELFF. The chain carries TRBV7-3 and TRBJ2-2; TRBD1 matches at 9 bases. There are 15 residues in the CDR3. CDR1 and CDR2 from the germline V gene are SGHTA and FQGTGA. V dropped 5 bases and J dropped 6; count of bases not matched to a gene: 7.

The gene calls are TRBV3-1 (or the pseudogene TRBV3-2) and TRBJ1-5; D is possibly TRBD1 (6 bases). Trimming shortened V by 7 bases and J by 2 bases, and 9 bases separated the two germline ends. Germline assignment: CDR1 LGHDT and CDR2 YNNKEL (reference sequence). The CDR3 contains 13 residues. The CDR3, as DNA: TGTGCCAGCACCGAGGGGGGCAATCAGCCCCAGCATTTT. It encodes CASTEGGNQPQHF.

The J gene is TRBJ1-4, the V gene TRBV3-1 (or the pseudogene TRBV3-2); 8 nucleotides agree with TRBD1. The CDR3 has 13 residues. Germline V gene sequence: CDR1 LGHDT, CDR2 YNNKEL (reference sequence). After removal of 3 bases from V and 10 bases from J, the junction contained 4 bases not matched to a gene. CDR3 nucleotides: TGTGCCAGCAGCCAGCAACAGGGGGGAAAACTGTTTTTT. Translating it yields CASSQQQGGKLFF.

In DNA, the CDR3 is TGTGCCAGCAGCCCTATGGGCGGGGGGGCTTTCGAGCAGTACTTC. Translated, it gives CASSPMGGGAFEQYF. V usage is TRBV7-9 and J usage is TRBJ2-7, with 9 bases fitting TRBD2. Trimming took 5 bases from V and 6 from J; bases not matched to a gene: 11. The CDR3 is made up of 15 amino acids. Germline V gives CDR1 SEHNR, CDR2 FQNEAQ (reference sequence).

This chain uses TRBV11-2 with TRBJ1-4; tentative D call: TRBD1 (6 bases). The germline CDR1 and CDR2 sequences are SGHAT and FQNNGV. V lost 6 bases and J lost 8, with 28 bases in between. This CDR3 is built from 18 residues. CDR3 in amino acids: CASREGRGATTEGEKLFF. The CDR3 nucleotides are TGTGCCAGCAGAGAAGGGCGGGGGGCAACCACGGAAGGCGAAAAACTGTTTTTT.

V is TRBV30 and J is TRBJ1-4; a weak D match, TRBD1 (5 bases). V was pared by 6 bases and J by 4 bases, with 12 bases between. Germline lookup yields CDR1 GTSNPN and CDR2 SVGIG (reference sequence). The CDR3 extends over 13 amino acids. The CDR3 DNA is TGTGCCTGCTCAAAGGGGTATAATGAAAAACTGTTTTTT. Encoded protein: CACSKGYNEKLFF.

This chain joins TRBV4-3 and TRBJ2-1; TRBD2 matches 11 bases. Germline CDR1 LGHNA, CDR2 YSLEER. V was clipped by 3 bases and J by 5 bases; unmatched bases: 12. This CDR3 has 18 amino acids. The CDR3, as DNA: TGCGCCAGCAGCCACGGGGCCCAACTAGCGGGGGATAACAATGAGCAGTTCTTC. Amino acids: CASSHGAQLAGDNNEQFF.

The rearrangement joins TRBV5-1 to TRBJ2-5; 7 bases align to TRBD1. CDR1 is SGHRS, CDR2 YFSETQ, per germline. The CDR3 length is 13 residues. V was clipped by 4 bases and J by 5 bases; unmatched bases: 5. The CDR3 loop is CASSPGTEETQYF. CDR3 coding DNA: TGCGCCAGCAGCCCCGGGACAGAGGAGACCCAGTACTTC.

The V gene is TRBV25-1, the J gene TRBJ1-1; 7 bases line up with TRBD1. Losses at the gene ends were 8 bases for V and 1 base for J; bases not matched to a gene: 1. The CDR3 extends over 12 amino acids. The germline gives CDR1 MGHDK, CDR2 SYGVNS. CDR3 bases: TGTGCCAGCCCAGGGGGGAACACTGAAGCTTTCTTT. Its protein product is CASPGGNTEAFF.

The chain recombines TRBV7-8 with TRBJ1-2, with D tentatively TRBD1 (5 bases). The V end was cut by 1 base, the J end by 6 bases, with 15 bases between. Germline-derived CDR1 and CDR2 are SGHVS and FQNEAQ. The CDR3 consists of 15 residues. This chain's CDR3 is CASSLDQGRVDGYTF. The CDR3 DNA reads as TGTGCCAGCAGCTTAGATCAGGGCCGGGTGGATGGCTACACCTTC.

The V and J genes are TRBV27 and TRBJ1-6, with 10 bases that match TRBD1. J was trimmed by 12 bases and V by 6 bases; bases with no gene match: 17. The CDR3 is 17 amino acids. Germline CDR1 reads MNHEY; CDR2 reads SMNVEV (reference sequence). The CDR3 DNA sequence: TGTGCCAGCAGGACTTGGGTATCCGGGACAGGGGAAGGACCCCTCCACTTT. Encoded protein: CASRTWVSGTGEGPLHF.

The chain joins TRBV5-6 to TRBJ1-2; TRBD1 aligns across 9 bases. The CDR3 is made up of 13 amino acids. Germline V gives CDR1 SGHDT, CDR2 YYEEEE. Trimming at V came to 4 bases and at J to 5 bases, leaving 3 bases not matched to a gene. The CDR3: CASSQGTGYGYTF. The CDR3 nucleotides read TGTGCCAGCAGCCAAGGGACAGGGTATGGCTACACCTTC.

CDR3 nucleotides: TGTGCCAGTAGTACCCCGGAGACCCGATACAATGAGCAGTTCTTC. Amino acid sequence: CASSTPETRYNEQFF. The V and J genes are TRBV19 and TRBJ2-1; D is ambiguous. CDR3 length: 15 residues. Germline assignment: CDR1 LNHDA and CDR2 SQIVND (reference sequence). V lost 4 bases and J lost 4, with 14 bases in between.

This chain joins TRBV28 and TRBJ2-5; no clear D. The CDR3 has 16 amino acids. Germline CDR1 MDHEN, CDR2 SYDVKM. V lost 6 bases and J lost 7, with 24 bases in between. Written as DNA, the CDR3 is TGTGCCAGCAGCTCTGTGGGCTCCCCCGTCAAAGGGACCCAGTACTTC. Protein product: CASSSVGSPVKGTQYF. Based on the CDR3 plus reference TRBV28 and TRBJ2-5, the full variable domain is DVKVTQSSRYLVKRTGEKVFLECVQDMDHENMFWYRQDPGLGLRLIYFSYDVKMKEKGDIPEGYSVSREKKERFSLILESASTNQTSMYLCASSSVGSPVKGTQYFGPGTRLLVL.

This clone was picked up a small number of times. This chain joins TRBV3-1 (or the pseudogene TRBV3-2) and TRBJ2-1; TRBD2 agrees at 16 bases. The germline V gene encodes CDR1 LGHDT and CDR2 YNNKEL (reference sequence). The CDR3 has 18 amino acids. The V segment lost 5 bases and the J segment 4 bases; nucleotides outside the gene matches: 8. The CDR3 loop is CASSVGLAGGPEYNEQFF. Here the CDR3 DNA reads TGTGCCAGCAGCGTGGGACTAGCGGGGGGGCCGGAATACAATGAGCAGTTCTTC.

The rearrangement links TRBV11-2 to TRBJ2-2; maybe TRBD1 (6 bases). Germline-derived CDR1 and CDR2 are SGHAT and FQNNGV. V dropped 3 bases and J dropped 4 bases, with 9 bases sitting between them. The CDR3 covers 14 residues. CDR3 region: CASSLDRFTGELFF. The CDR3 nucleotides are TGTGCCAGCAGCTTGGACAGATTCACCGGGGAGCTGTTTTTT.

The rearrangement links TRBV6-1 to TRBJ2-5; 8 bases match TRBD2. Unmatched junction bases numbered 8, after V lost 0 bases and J lost 5 bases. This CDR3 is 16 amino acids long. Germline CDR1 is MNHNS and CDR2 is SASEGT. The chain's CDR3 is CASSEAGAGVQETQYF. CDR3 nucleotides: TGTGCCAGCAGTGAAGCGGGAGCGGGGGTGCAGGAGACCCAGTACTTC.

V and J are TRBV5-1 and TRBJ2-7; 8 nucleotides line up with TRBD2. CDR3 size: 13 residues. The V segment lost 5 bases and the J segment 0 bases; nucleotides outside the gene matches: 1. Germline CDR1 is SGHRS and CDR2 is YFSETQ. CDR3 amino acids: CASRGTSSYEQYF. CDR3 in DNA: TGCGCCAGCAGAGGGACTAGCTCCTACGAGCAGTACTTC.